A selection of T cell receptor beta chains follows, all from one sample in a study of graft-versus-host responses after intestinal transplantation. Using immunoSEQ multiplex PCR, the repertoire was profiled, and TCRdb retains in-frame clones only, with some absent. The sample shows 100,000 or so clones, over 75% of them seen only once. These receptors' antigens are unknown. This material consisted of unstimulated CD4+ T cells sorted from spleen or lymph node cells, taken before transplant. Receptors were obtained from a human donor who was the organ donor for an intestinal transplant. Each CDR3 is given with its conserved first and last residue. The order of the fields is V gene, clone size, J gene, D gene, CDR3 protein, CDR3 DNA. The D gene is left open where the match is weak. A clone size is listed for some rows: how often the clone was seen (once, few, many), or a class if it is expanded.

>TRBV7-2|.|TRBJ1-5|TRBD1
CASSLSATGVNQPQHF
TGTGCCAGCAGCTTATCCGCGACAGGGGTCAATCAGCCCCAGCATTTT
>TRBV6-6|once|TRBJ1-2|.
CASSRTVLNYGYTF
TGTGCCAGCAGCCGGACAGTTCTAAACTATGGCTACACCTTC
>TRBV4-2|.|TRBJ2-5|TRBD2
CASSQDGTRETQYF
TGTGCCAGCAGCCAAGATGGGACTAGAGAGACCCAGTACTTC
>TRBV14|.|TRBJ2-5|.
CASSPRQGTQETQYF
TGTGCCAGCAGCCCACGGCAGGGTACTCAAGAGACCCAGTACTTC
>TRBV28|.|TRBJ1-1|.
CASSISGVPLNTEAFF
TGTGCCAGCAGCATATCAGGGGTCCCATTGAACACTGAAGCTTTCTTT
>TRBV27|.|TRBJ1-1|.
CASSRRMLNTEAFF
TGTGCCAGCAGCCGTAGAATGTTGAACACTGAAGCTTTCTTT
>TRBV30|.|TRBJ2-3|TRBD2
CAWSFGTKGNTQYF
TGCGCCTGGAGTTTCGGGACTAAGGGAAACACGCAGTATTTT
>TRBV30|.|TRBJ1-6|.
CACTGGVNSPLHF
TGTGCCTGTACCGGGGGAGTAAATTCACCCCTCCACTTT
>TRBV5-1|.|TRBJ1-1|.
CASSLAGDMNTEAFF
TGCGCCAGCAGCTTGGCCGGGGACATGAACACTGAAGCTTTCTTT
>TRBV9|few|TRBJ2-3|.
CASSVSAGTDTQYF
TGTGCCAGCAGCGTCAGTGCGGGCACAGATACGCAGTATTTT
>TRBV2|.|TRBJ1-5|.
CASSEADWGYYQPQHF
TGTGCCAGCAGTGAAGCTGATTGGGGGTATTATCAGCCCCAGCATTTT
>TRBV19|.|TRBJ1-2|.
CASSIGGGGYTF
TGTGCCAGTAGTATCGGGGGCGGTGGCTACACCTTC
>TRBV4-2|.|TRBJ1-1|TRBD1
CASSHSGQSSREAFF
TGTGCCAGCAGCCATTCGGGACAGTCCTCTAGGGAAGCTTTCTTT
>TRBV28|.|TRBJ2-1|.
CASSLLSVGNEQFF
TGTGCCAGCAGTTTATTATCAGTGGGGAATGAGCAGTTCTTC
>TRBV5-1|.|TRBJ1-4|TRBD1
CASSRDSATNEKLFF
TGCGCCAGCAGCAGGGACAGCGCAACTAATGAAAAACTGTTTTTT
>TRBV7-2|.|TRBJ1-4|.
CASSQGRSTNEKLFF
TGTGCCAGCAGCCAGGGACGGTCAACTAATGAAAAACTGTTTTTT